This TCR beta chain was recovered during a study of long-term antiretroviral therapy in people with HIV. The authors ran the immunoSEQ assay, v3.0, at survey level. The table came from immunoSEQ multiplex PCR; TCRdb's copy has only in-frame clones and leaves some out. This table has around 15,000 clones, roughly 84% appearing once. Until DNA extraction, the samples held between roughly 1-10 million cryopreserved PBMC. The CDR3 runs to 13 residues. With 2 bases removed from V and 2 bases from J, the gap between germline ends came to 8 bases. Looked up from germline, CDR1 is SGHTS and CDR2 is YDEGEE. This specimen consisted of unsorted PBMCs, obtained 0.5 years after starting antiretroviral therapy. The rearrangement uses TRBV5-8 and TRBJ2-7; TRBD1 might be the D (5 bases). The clonotype comes from a woman between 40 and 55 years old with HIV. The CDR3 nucleotides are TGTGCCAGCAGCTTCGTACAGGCCTACGAGCAGTACTTC. It translates to CASSFVQAYEQYF.